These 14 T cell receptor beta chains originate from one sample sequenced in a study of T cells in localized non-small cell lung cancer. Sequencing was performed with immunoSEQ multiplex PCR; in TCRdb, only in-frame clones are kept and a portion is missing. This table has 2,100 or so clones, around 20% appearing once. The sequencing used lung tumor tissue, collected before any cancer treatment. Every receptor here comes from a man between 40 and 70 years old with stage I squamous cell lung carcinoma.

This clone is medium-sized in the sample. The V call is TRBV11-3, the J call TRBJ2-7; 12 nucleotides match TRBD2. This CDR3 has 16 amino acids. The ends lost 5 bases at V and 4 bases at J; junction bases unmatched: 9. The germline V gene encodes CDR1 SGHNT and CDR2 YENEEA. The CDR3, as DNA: TGTGCCAGCAGCCCCCGACCGGGACTAGCGGGTTACGAGCAGTACTTC. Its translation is CASSPRPGLAGYEQYF.

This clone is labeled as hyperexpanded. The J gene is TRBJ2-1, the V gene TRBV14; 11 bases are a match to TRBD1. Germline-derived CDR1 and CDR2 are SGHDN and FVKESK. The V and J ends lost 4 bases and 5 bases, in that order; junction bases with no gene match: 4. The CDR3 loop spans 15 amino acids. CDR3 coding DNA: TGTGCCAGCAGCCCCTGGACAGGGGGCGACAATGAGCAGTTCTTC. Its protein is CASSPWTGGDNEQFF.

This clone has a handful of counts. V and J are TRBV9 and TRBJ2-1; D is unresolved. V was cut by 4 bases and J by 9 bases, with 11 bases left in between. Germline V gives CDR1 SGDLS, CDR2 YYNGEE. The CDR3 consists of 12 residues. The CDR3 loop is CASSRELGEQFF. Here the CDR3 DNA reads TGTGCCAGCAGCAGGGAATTGGGTGAGCAGTTCTTC.

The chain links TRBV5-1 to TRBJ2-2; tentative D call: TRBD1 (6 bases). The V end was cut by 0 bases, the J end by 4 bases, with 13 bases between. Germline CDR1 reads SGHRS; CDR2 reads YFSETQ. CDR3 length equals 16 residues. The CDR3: CASSLALGAFTGELFF. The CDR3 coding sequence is TGCGCCAGCAGCTTGGCCTTGGGGGCGTTCACCGGGGAGCTGTTTTTT. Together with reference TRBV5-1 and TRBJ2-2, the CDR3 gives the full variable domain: KAGVTQTPRYLIKTRGQQVTLSCSPISGHRSVSWYQQTPGQGLQFLFEYFSETQRNKGNFPGRFSGRQFSNSRSEMNVSTLELGDSALYLCASSLALGAFTGELFFGEGSRLTVL.

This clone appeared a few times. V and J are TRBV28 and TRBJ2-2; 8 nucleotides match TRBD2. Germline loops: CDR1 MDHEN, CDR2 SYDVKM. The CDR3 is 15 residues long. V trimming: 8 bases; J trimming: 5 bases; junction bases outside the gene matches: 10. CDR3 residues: CASGRGTSWTGELFF. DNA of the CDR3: TGTGCCAGCGGTAGAGGGACTAGTTGGACCGGGGAGCTGTTTTTT.

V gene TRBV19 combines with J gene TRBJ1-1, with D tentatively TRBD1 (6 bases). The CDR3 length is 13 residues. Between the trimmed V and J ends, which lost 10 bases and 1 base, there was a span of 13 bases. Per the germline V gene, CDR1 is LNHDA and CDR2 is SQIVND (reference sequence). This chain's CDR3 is CATRQEGNTEAFF. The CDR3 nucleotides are TGTGCCACTCGACAGGAGGGGAACACTGAAGCTTTCTTT.

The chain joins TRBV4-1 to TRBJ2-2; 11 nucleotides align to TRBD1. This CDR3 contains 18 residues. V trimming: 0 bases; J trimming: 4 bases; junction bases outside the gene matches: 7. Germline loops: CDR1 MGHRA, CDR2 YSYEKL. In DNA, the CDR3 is TGCGCCAGCAGCCAAGAAGTTTTGGGGACAGGGGGCACCGGGGAGCTGTTTTTT. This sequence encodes CASSQEVLGTGGTGELFF.

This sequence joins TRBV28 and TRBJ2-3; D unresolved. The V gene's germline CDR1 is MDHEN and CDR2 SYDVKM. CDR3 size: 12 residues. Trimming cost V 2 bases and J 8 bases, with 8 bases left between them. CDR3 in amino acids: CASSLEMGTQYF. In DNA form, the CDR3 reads TGTGCCAGCAGTTTAGAGATGGGTACGCAGTATTTT.

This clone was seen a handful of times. The CDR3 loop reads CSVWNRGRADTQYF. DNA for the CDR3: TGCAGCGTTTGGAATCGGGGAAGGGCAGATACGCAGTATTTT. The chain has TRBV29-1 and TRBJ2-3, with D tentatively TRBD2 (5 bases). From germline, CDR1 is SQVTM and CDR2 ANQGSEA. The CDR3 length is 14 residues. V shed 5 bases and J shed 4 bases, with 16 bases lying between them.

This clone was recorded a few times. The CDR3 region has the DNA TGTGCCACACTTCTTAGACAGGGGACCTCCACAGATACGCAGTATTTT. This translates into CATLLRQGTSTDTQYF. The chain combines TRBV9 with TRBJ2-3; 8 bases are a match to TRBD1. Looked up from germline, CDR1 is SGDLS and CDR2 is YYNGEE. With 9 bases clipped from V and 2 bases from J, the junction kept 14 bases outside the gene matches. The CDR3 spans 16 residues.

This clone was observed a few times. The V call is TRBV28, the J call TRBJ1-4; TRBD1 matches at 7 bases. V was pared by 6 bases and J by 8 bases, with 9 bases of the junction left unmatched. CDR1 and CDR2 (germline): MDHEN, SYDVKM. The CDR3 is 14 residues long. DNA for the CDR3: TGTGCCAGCAGGCCTCCGGGACAGTTCGAAAAACTGTTTTTT. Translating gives CASRPPGQFEKLFF. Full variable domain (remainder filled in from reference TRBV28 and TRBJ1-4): DVKVTQSSRYLVKRTGEKVFLECVQDMDHENMFWYRQDPGLGLRLIYFSYDVKMKEKGDIPEGYSVSREKKERFSLILESASTNQTSMYLCASRPPGQFEKLFFGSGTQLSVL.

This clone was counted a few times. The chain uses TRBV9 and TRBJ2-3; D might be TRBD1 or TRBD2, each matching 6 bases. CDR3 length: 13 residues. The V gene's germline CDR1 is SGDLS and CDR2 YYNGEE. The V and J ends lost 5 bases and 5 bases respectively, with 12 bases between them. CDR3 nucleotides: TGTGCCAGCAGTGAAGAGGGGGGAGATACGCAGTATTTT. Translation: CASSEEGGDTQYF.

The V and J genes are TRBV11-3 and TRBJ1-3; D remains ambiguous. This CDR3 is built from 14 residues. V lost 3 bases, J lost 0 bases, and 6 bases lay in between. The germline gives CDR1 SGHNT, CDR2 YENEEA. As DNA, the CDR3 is TGTGCCAGCAGCTTTCTCGCCTCTGGAAACACCATATATTTT. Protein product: CASSFLASGNTIYF. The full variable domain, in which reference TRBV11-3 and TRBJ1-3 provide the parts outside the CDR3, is EAGVVQSPRYKIIEKKQPVAFWCNPISGHNTLYWYLQNLGQGPELLIRYENEEAVDDSQLPKDRFSAERLKGVDSTLKIQPAELGDSAVYLCASSFLASGNTIYFGEGSWLTVV.

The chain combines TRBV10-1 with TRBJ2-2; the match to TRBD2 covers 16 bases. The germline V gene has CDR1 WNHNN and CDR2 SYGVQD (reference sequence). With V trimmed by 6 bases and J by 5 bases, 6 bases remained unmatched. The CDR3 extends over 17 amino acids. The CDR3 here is CASRTGLAGGPTGELFF. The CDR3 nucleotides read TGCGCCAGCAGGACGGGACTAGCGGGAGGGCCGACCGGGGAGCTGTTTTTT.